The next 24 T cell receptor beta chains were all read from a single sample in a study of OX40 agonist ivuxolimab in advanced cancers. Produced via immunoSEQ multiplex PCR; TCRdb's table is partial and in-frame only. Of 100,000 to 110,000 clones listed, approximately 90% are singletons. The source was CD4+ or CD8+ T cells sorted from blood, collected in a trial of the OX40 agonist ivuxolimab. All receptors derive from an adult with an advanced solid tumor such as melanoma, head and neck, liver or kidney cancer.

This clone was counted only a few times. J is TRBJ1-2 and V is TRBV6-6, with D unresolved. The CDR3 length is 12 residues. V gave up 5 bases and J gave up 1 base, with 5 bases separating them. Germline V gene sequence: CDR1 MNHNY, CDR2 SVGAGI (reference sequence). The CDR3 bases are TGTGCCAGCAGTGGAAATAACTATGGCTACACCTTC. Residues: CASSGNNYGYTF.

The V gene is TRBV15, the J gene TRBJ1-1, with no clear D. The CDR3 covers 16 residues. Deletions cut 2 bases from V and 0 bases from J, with 13 bases between. CDR1 and CDR2 from the germline V gene are LNHNV and YYDKDF (reference sequence). For the CDR3, the DNA is TGTGCCACCAGCAGACCCCGACGATCTTTGAACACTGAAGCTTTCTTT. This gives the protein CATSRPRRSLNTEAFF.

This chain links TRBV10-1 with TRBJ2-3; D may be TRBD1 (6 bases). Trimming shortened V by 1 base and J by 2 bases, and 16 bases separated the two germline ends. Germline CDR1 and CDR2: WNHNN and SYGVQD (reference sequence). The CDR3 is made up of 17 amino acids. DNA for the CDR3: TGCGCCAGCAGTGAGTGGCCAGTGACAGGTTTCACAGATACGCAGTATTTT. It specifies CASSEWPVTGFTDTQYF.

V gene TRBV9 combines with J gene TRBJ2-5, with 10 nucleotides matching TRBD2. This CDR3 region has 16 residues. Germline CDR1 SGDLS, CDR2 YYNGEE. J gave up 5 bases and V 0 bases, and 7 bases lay outside the gene matches. In DNA form, the CDR3 reads TGTGCCAGCAGCGTAGGAGTAGCGGGAGGTTGGGAGACCCAGTACTTC. Amino acid sequence: CASSVGVAGGWETQYF.

This chain connects TRBV4-3 to TRBJ1-1; tentative D call: TRBD1 (6 bases). Germline V gene sequence: CDR1 LGHNA, CDR2 YSLEER. Trimming removed 4 bases from V and 1 base from J, with 10 bases in between. CDR3 length: 14 amino acids. CDR3 sequence (DNA): TGCGCCAGCAGCCCTACAGGGACGAACACTGAAGCTTTCTTT. Translation gives CASSPTGTNTEAFF.

The chain recombines TRBV27 with TRBJ1-1; D remains unclear. The CDR3 is 14 amino acids. Germline CDR1 and CDR2: MNHEY and SMNVEV (reference sequence). V was trimmed by 1 base and J by 2 bases, leaving 8 bases between them. CDR3 region: CASSLWVGNTEAFF. In DNA form, the CDR3 reads TGTGCCAGCAGTTTATGGGTAGGAAACACTGAAGCTTTCTTT.

The chain carries TRBV27 and TRBJ2-2; D unclear. V lost 6 bases and J 1 base, leaving 9 bases between the germline ends. Germline-derived CDR1 and CDR2 are MNHEY and SMNVEV (reference sequence). The CDR3 sequence is 14 residues long. The CDR3, as DNA: TGTGCCAGCAGGAACCCAGAGAACACCGGGGAGCTGTTTTTT. Its translation: CASRNPENTGELFF.

The chain uses TRBV28 and TRBJ2-2; D is ambiguous. The V end lost 5 bases, the J end lost 6 bases, and 7 bases lay between the germline ends. The CDR3 extends over 12 amino acids. Germline CDR1 and CDR2: MDHEN and SYDVKM. The CDR3 protein is CASSRAAGELFF. CDR3 nucleotides: TGTGCCAGCAGTAGGGCGGCCGGGGAGCTGTTTTTT.

This clone was observed a handful of times. The chain recombines TRBV9 with TRBJ1-1; the D is unclear. This CDR3 comprises 14 residues. Germline CDR1 reads SGDLS; CDR2 reads YYNGEE. Trimming cost V 4 bases and J 1 base, with 11 bases left between them. The CDR3 region is CASSPWTENTEAFF. The CDR3 coding sequence is TGTGCCAGCAGCCCCTGGACGGAGAACACTGAAGCTTTCTTT. The full variable domain, completed using reference TRBV9 and TRBJ1-1, is DSGVTQTPKHLITATGQRVTLRCSPRSGDLSVYWYQQSLDQGLQFLIQYYNGEERAKGNILERFSAQQFPDLHSELNLSSLELGDSALYFCASSPWTENTEAFFGQGTRLTVV.

The V and J genes are TRBV7-3 and TRBJ2-2; the match to TRBD2 covers 9 bases. The germline V gene encodes CDR1 SGHTA and CDR2 FQGTGA. This CDR3 contains 15 residues. The V and J ends lost 5 bases and 2 bases, in that order; junction bases with no gene match: 3. The CDR3 here is CASSASGINTGELFF. The CDR3 DNA follows: TGTGCCAGCAGCGCTAGCGGGATTAACACCGGGGAGCTGTTTTTT.

This clone was seen a few times. The chain is built from TRBV10-3 and TRBJ2-7, with D possibly being TRBD2 (5 bases). The CDR3 sequence is 11 residues long. Germline V lookup: CDR1 ENHRY, CDR2 SYGVKD. Trimming cost V 2 bases and J 7 bases, with 6 bases left between them. The CDR3 coding sequence is TGTGCCATCAGTGAGCCGGGAGAGCAGTACTTC. Protein: CAISEPGEQYF.

The chain has TRBV5-1 and TRBJ2-1; D is uncertain. The germline gives CDR1 SGHRS, CDR2 YFSETQ. The CDR3 sequence is 13 residues long. V was cut by 5 bases and J by 8 bases, with 14 bases left in between. The CDR3 sequence is CASSQRRNDEQFF. In DNA form, the CDR3 reads TGCGCCAGCAGTCAGCGACGAAACGATGAGCAGTTCTTC.

The chain combines TRBV30 with TRBJ2-6; no clear D gene. V was cut by 5 bases and J by 0 bases, with 14 bases left in between. From germline, CDR1 is GTSNPN and CDR2 SVGIG (reference sequence). CDR3 length equals 16 residues. Written as DNA, the CDR3 is TGTGCCTGGTCCTCAGGCTTTAGCTCTGGGGCCAACGTCCTGACTTTC. This encodes CAWSSGFSSGANVLTF.

The rearrangement joins TRBV7-9 to TRBJ2-1; 9 nucleotides line up with TRBD1. The length of the CDR3 is 16 residues. The V and J ends lost 3 bases and 3 bases, in that order; junction bases with no gene match: 6. CDR1 is SEHNR and CDR2 is FQNEAQ in the germline V gene (reference sequence). In DNA, the CDR3 is TGTGCCAGCAGCTTCGGGACAGGGAGGCACTACAATGAGCAGTTCTTC. Translated: CASSFGTGRHYNEQFF.

The chain has TRBV7-3 and TRBJ2-1; D assignment may be TRBD1 or TRBD2 (6 bases each). Germline values: CDR1 SGHTA, CDR2 FQGTGA. V lost 1 base and J 8 bases, leaving 15 bases between the germline ends. The CDR3 has 15 amino acids. The CDR3 spells CASSLKTGTGDEQFF. The CDR3 DNA reads TGTGCCAGCAGCTTAAAAACAGGGACTGGGGATGAGCAGTTCTTC.

V and J are TRBV7-2 and TRBJ2-7; D may be TRBD2 (6 bases). The V and J ends lost 5 bases and 5 bases respectively, with 16 bases between them. The CDR3 has 14 residues. Germline lookup yields CDR1 SGHTA and CDR2 FQGNSA. CDR3 sequence: CASSRNLLAHEQYF. CDR3 in DNA: TGTGCCAGCAGCCGGAATTTACTAGCCCACGAGCAGTACTTC.

The chain couples TRBV19 to TRBJ2-2, with 9 bases aligning to TRBD2. This CDR3 is 16 amino acids long. The germline gives CDR1 LNHDA, CDR2 SQIVND (reference sequence). The ends lost 5 bases at V and 4 bases at J; junction bases unmatched: 8. Written as DNA, the CDR3 is TGTGCCAGTAGTGATGGGACTAGCTTGGCCACCGGGGAGCTGTTTTTT. Encoded protein: CASSDGTSLATGELFF.

The chain joins TRBV4-2 to TRBJ2-7, with D tentatively TRBD2 (6 bases). This CDR3 region has 17 residues. V gave up 1 base and J gave up 1 base, with 17 bases separating them. Germline CDR1 reads LGHNA; CDR2 reads YNFKEQ. The CDR3 DNA is TGTGCCAGCAGCCAAGCCGGGCGGGGTGAGGGATCCTACGAGCAGTACTTC. Its translation is CASSQAGRGEGSYEQYF.

The rearrangement uses TRBV5-1 and TRBJ2-3; perhaps TRBD1 as D (5 bases). The V gene's germline CDR1 is SGHRS and CDR2 YFSETQ. The CDR3 spans 15 residues. V lost 6 bases to trimming and J lost 7 bases, with 21 bases between them. CDR3 region: CASTVEGGRAYTQYF. In DNA, the CDR3 is TGCGCCAGCACCGTAGAAGGTGGCAGGGCATATACGCAGTATTTT.

The chain carries TRBV19 and TRBJ1-2; unclear D gene. Germline V lookup: CDR1 LNHDA, CDR2 SQIVND (reference sequence). The CDR3 consists of 12 residues. V lost 4 bases to trimming and J lost 4 bases, with 7 bases between them. CDR3 amino acids: CASSTLGYGYTF. CDR3 bases: TGTGCCAGTAGTACCCTGGGCTATGGCTACACCTTC. Full variable domain (outside the CDR3, taken from reference TRBV19 and TRBJ1-2): DGGITQSPKYLFRKEGQNVTLSCEQNLNHDAMYWYRQDPGQGLRLIYYSQIVNDFQKGDIAEGYSVSREKKESFPLTVTSAQKNPTAFYLCASSTLGYGYTFGSGTRLTVV.

The chain uses TRBV12-5 and TRBJ2-3; 7 bases map to TRBD1. After removal of 5 bases from V and 6 bases from J, the junction contained 23 bases not matched to a gene. The length of the CDR3 is 19 residues. Germline V lookup: CDR1 LGHNT, CDR2 FRNRAP. The CDR3 protein is CASGGDRFQRDSGWDTQYF. The CDR3 nucleotides are TGTGCTAGTGGTGGGGATAGATTCCAACGGGACAGTGGCTGGGATACGCAGTATTTT.

The V gene is TRBV18, the J gene TRBJ2-7; unclear D gene. CDR1 is KGHSH and CDR2 is LQKENI in the germline V gene. V lost 5 bases, J lost 0 bases, and 11 bases lay in between. This CDR3 spans 14 amino acids. The CDR3 nucleotides read TGTGCCAGCTCATACAGCTCGAGCTCCTACGAGCAGTACTTC. Protein product: CASSYSSSSYEQYF.

With respect to this clone: This sample includes further DNA sequences coding for the same CDR3. The gene calls are TRBV28 and TRBJ1-1, with 9 bases matching TRBD1. J was trimmed by 4 bases and V by 5 bases; bases with no gene match: 2. The germline V gene has CDR1 MDHEN and CDR2 SYDVKM. The CDR3 is 13 residues long. The CDR3 DNA follows: TGTGCCAGCAGTCTGGGACAGGGCACTGAAGCTTTCTTT. Its translation: CASSLGQGTEAFF.

This chain uses TRBV11-3 with TRBJ2-3; D might be TRBD1 or TRBD2, each matching 5 bases. This CDR3 has 15 residues. Germline V gives CDR1 SGHNT, CDR2 YENEEA. V gave up 2 bases and J gave up 3 bases, with 12 bases separating them. The CDR3 region is CASSLLGTRTDTQYF. The CDR3 DNA follows: TGTGCCAGCAGCTTACTGGGGACGAGGACAGATACGCAGTATTTT.